This T cell receptor (beta chain) was found in a study of blood T cell repertoires in COVID-19. The overall study: Acute-phase and convalescent COVID-19 samples originated in the United States, Italy and Spain.

CDR1 and CDR2 (germline): SNHLY, FYNNEI. The V segment lost 5 bases and the J segment 1 base; nucleotides outside the gene matches: 11. The CDR3 has 17 amino acids. Clones were sequenced by immunoSEQ multiplex PCR, and TCRdb holds only the in-frame ones, with some missing. The data hold 140,000 to 150,000 clones, with 88% observed a single time. Material: PBMCs or T cells enriched from blood (not recorded which). This clonotype was obtained from a woman under 40 with acute COVID-19. The V gene is TRBV2, the J gene TRBJ1-5; 7 nucleotides line up with TRBD1. The CDR3 bases are TGTGCCAGCAGTTACCATCCTACAGGGGTGAGCAATCAGCCCCAGCATTTT. Translating gives CASSYHPTGVSNQPQHF.